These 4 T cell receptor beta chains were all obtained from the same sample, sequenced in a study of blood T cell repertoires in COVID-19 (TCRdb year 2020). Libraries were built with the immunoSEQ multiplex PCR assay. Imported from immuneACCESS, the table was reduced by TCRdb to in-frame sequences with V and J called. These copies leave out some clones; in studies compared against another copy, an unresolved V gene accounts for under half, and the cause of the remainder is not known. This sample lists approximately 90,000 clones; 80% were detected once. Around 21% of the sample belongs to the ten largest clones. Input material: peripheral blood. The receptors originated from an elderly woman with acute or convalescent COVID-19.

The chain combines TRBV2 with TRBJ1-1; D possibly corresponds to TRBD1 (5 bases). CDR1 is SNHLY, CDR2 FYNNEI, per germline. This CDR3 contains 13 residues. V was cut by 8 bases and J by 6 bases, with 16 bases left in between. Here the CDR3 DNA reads TGTGCCAGCCTATCTTCCCCGGGGGCTGAAGCTTTCTTT. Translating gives CASLSSPGAEAFF. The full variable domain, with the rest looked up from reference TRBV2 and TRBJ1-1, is EPEVTQTPSHQVTQMGQEVILRCVPISNHLYFYWYRQILGQKVEFLVSFYNNEISEKSEIFDDQFSVERPDGSNFTLKIRSTKLEDSAMYFCASLSSPGAEAFFGQGTRLTVV.

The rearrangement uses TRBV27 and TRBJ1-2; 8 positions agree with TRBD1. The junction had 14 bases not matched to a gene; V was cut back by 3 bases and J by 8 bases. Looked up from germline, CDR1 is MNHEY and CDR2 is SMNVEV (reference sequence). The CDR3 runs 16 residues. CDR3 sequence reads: CASSFIGQGGPRGYTF. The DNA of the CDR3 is TGTGCCAGCAGTTTCATAGGACAGGGAGGGCCTCGAGGCTACACCTTC.

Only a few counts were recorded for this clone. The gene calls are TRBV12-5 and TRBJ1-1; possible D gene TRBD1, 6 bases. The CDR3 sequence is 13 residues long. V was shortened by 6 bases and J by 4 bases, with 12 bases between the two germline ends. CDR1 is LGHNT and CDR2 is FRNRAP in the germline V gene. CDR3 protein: CASGTGFTTEAFF. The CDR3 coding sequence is TGTGCTAGTGGAACAGGGTTTACCACTGAAGCTTTCTTT.

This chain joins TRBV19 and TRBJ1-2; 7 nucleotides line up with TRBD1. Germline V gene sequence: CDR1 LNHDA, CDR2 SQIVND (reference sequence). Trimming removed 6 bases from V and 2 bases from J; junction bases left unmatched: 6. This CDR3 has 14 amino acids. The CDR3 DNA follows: TGTGCCAGTAGCCAACCGGGACAGAACTATGGCTACACCTTC. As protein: CASSQPGQNYGYTF.